These 17 T cell receptor beta chains originate from one sample sequenced in a study of cytomegalovirus exposure and HLA in healthy donors. Here immunoSEQ multiplex PCR was the method, and the copy in TCRdb shows in-frame clones only, minus some. The sample records approximately 160,000 clones, roughly 96% being singletons. Sequences were obtained from PBMCs. Receptor source: a woman aged 18-35 years in good health and CMV-seronegative.

The gene calls are TRBV20-1 and TRBJ1-2; D is uncertain. CDR1 is DFQATT and CDR2 is SNEGSKA in the germline V gene (reference sequence). The CDR3 has 10 amino acids. V was clipped by 6 bases and J by 7 bases, with 9 bases between them. The CDR3 spells CSAAPGGYTF. The CDR3 DNA sequence: TGCAGTGCAGCACCTGGTGGCTACACCTTC.

The chain links TRBV4-1 to TRBJ2-1, with 8 bases that match TRBD1. Germline CDR1 and CDR2: MGHRA and YSYEKL. The CDR3 covers 17 residues. Trimming cost V 1 base and J 5 bases; bases outside gene matches: 10. Written as DNA, the CDR3 is TGCGCCAGCAGCCAAGCTGAGACAGGGGCGATCGACAATGAGCAGTTCTTC. Translation: CASSQAETGAIDNEQFF.

This rearrangement joins TRBV19 to TRBJ2-6; possibly TRBD2 for D (7 bases). Trimming cost V 10 bases and J 0 bases, with 13 bases left between them. From germline, CDR1 is LNHDA and CDR2 SQIVND (reference sequence). This CDR3 spans 15 amino acids. The CDR3 protein is CATRGGGSGANVLTF. The CDR3 bases are TGTGCCACCCGAGGGGGGGGCTCTGGGGCCAACGTCCTGACTTTC.

Here the CDR3 DNA reads TGTGCCAGCAGCTTACAGGGAGGTCGCAATCAGCCCCAGCATTTT. It encodes CASSLQGGRNQPQHF. V usage is TRBV7-8 and J usage is TRBJ1-5, with D perhaps matching TRBD1 (5 bases). CDR1 SGHVS and CDR2 FQNEAQ come from the germline V gene. The length of the CDR3 is 15 residues. V was cut by 2 bases and J by 2 bases, with 10 bases left in between. Variable domain in full (rest from reference TRBV7-8 and TRBJ1-5): GAGVSQSPRYKVAKRGQDVALRCDPISGHVSLFWYQQALGQGPEFLTYFQNEAQLDKSGLPSDRFFAERPEGSVSTLKIQRTQQEDSAVYLCASSLQGGRNQPQHFGDGTRLSIL.

The DNA for the CDR3 is TGTGCCAGCAGCTTAGCCCGGACTAGCGGTGGGGGGACCCAGTACTTC. Translation gives CASSLARTSGGGTQYF. The gene calls are TRBV7-6 and TRBJ2-5, with TRBD2 identical over 10 bases. Germline V gene lookup returns CDR1 SGHVS and CDR2 FNYEAQ. The CDR3 contains 16 residues. V dropped 0 bases and J dropped 7; count of bases not matched to a gene: 8.

The rearrangement uses TRBV2 and TRBJ1-5, with D unresolved. The CDR3 runs to 15 residues. Trimming removed 6 bases from V and 0 bases from J, with 12 bases in between. CDR1 and CDR2 from the germline V gene are SNHLY and FYNNEI. CDR3 bases: TGTGCCAGCAGAGTAGCAGTATATAGCAATCAGCCCCAGCATTTT. It is translated as CASRVAVYSNQPQHF.

This chain uses TRBV18 with TRBJ1-5; D is ambiguous. V dropped 2 bases and J dropped 9 bases, with 20 bases sitting between them. Germline CDR1 and CDR2: KGHSH and LQKENI. This CDR3 contains 16 residues. CDR3 nucleotide sequence: TGTGCCAGCTCACCAGGGATCACGAACTCAGGAGGGCCCCAGCATTTT. This codes for CASSPGITNSGGPQHF. Full variable domain (remainder filled in from reference TRBV18 and TRBJ1-5): NAGVMQNPRHLVRRRGQEARLRCSPMKGHSHVYWYRQLPEEGLKFMVYLQKENIIDESGMPKERFSAEFPKEGPSILRIQQVVRGDSAAYFCASSPGITNSGGPQHFGDGTRLSIL.

The V call is TRBV19, the J call TRBJ2-5, with 7 nucleotides matching TRBD2. This CDR3 comprises 16 residues. Trimming removed 5 bases from V and 5 bases from J; junction bases left unmatched: 14. Germline V gene sequence: CDR1 LNHDA, CDR2 SQIVND (reference sequence). CDR3 nucleotides: TGTGCCAGTAGTCCTGGGCTAGCGGCCCGACGGGAGACCCAGTACTTC. Translation gives CASSPGLAARRETQYF.

The chain is built from TRBV7-8 and TRBJ1-2; perhaps TRBD1 as D (5 bases). The V gene's germline CDR1 is SGHVS and CDR2 FQNEAQ. The V and J ends lost 0 bases and 3 bases respectively, with 8 bases between them. This CDR3 comprises 14 residues. The CDR3 coding sequence is TGTGCCAGCAGCTTAGCGCTACAGGACTATGGCTACACCTTC. Translating gives CASSLALQDYGYTF.

The genes are TRBV10-3 and TRBJ2-3; 7 bases line up with TRBD1. This CDR3 comprises 14 residues. The V segment lost 5 bases and the J segment 3 bases; nucleotides outside the gene matches: 5. Germline assignment: CDR1 ENHRY and CDR2 SYGVKD. The CDR3 region is CAISYDRETDTQYF. The CDR3 nucleotides read TGTGCCATCAGTTATGACAGGGAAACAGATACGCAGTATTTT.

J is TRBJ2-6 and V is TRBV7-9; possible D gene TRBD1, 5 bases. The CDR3 covers 17 residues. V was trimmed by 7 bases and J by 0 bases, leaving 16 bases between them. Germline V gene sequence: CDR1 SEHNR, CDR2 FQNEAQ (reference sequence). CDR3 region: CASIRQFEISGANVLTF. CDR3 coding DNA: TGTGCCAGCATCCGACAGTTTGAGATCTCTGGGGCCAACGTCCTGACTTTC.

This clone was observed a single time. The chain couples TRBV7-9 to TRBJ2-2, with D possibly being TRBD2 (5 bases). V was shortened by 1 base and J by 6 bases, with 9 bases between the two germline ends. The CDR3 is 14 residues long. In germline, CDR1 is SEHNR, CDR2 FQNEAQ (reference sequence). The DNA for the CDR3 is TGTGCCAGCAGCTTAGTCCGGGGAGCCGGGGAGCTGTTTTTT. Its translation: CASSLVRGAGELFF. Drawing the rest from reference TRBV7-9 and TRBJ2-2, the complete variable domain is DTGVSQNPRHKITKRGQNVTFRCDPISEHNRLYWYRQTLGQGPEFLTYFQNEAQLEKSRLLSDRFSAERPKGSFSTLEIQRTEQGDSAMYLCASSLVRGAGELFFGEGSRLTVL.

In its sample, this clone was seen a few times. The gene calls are TRBV6-1 and TRBJ2-3, with 8 nucleotides matching TRBD2. This CDR3 comprises 17 residues. Trimming removed 2 bases from V and 2 bases from J; junction bases left unmatched: 9. From germline, CDR1 is MNHNS and CDR2 SASEGT. The CDR3 DNA sequence: TGTGCCAGCAGTGAATGGGGTGGCGGGGGGACCACAGATACGCAGTATTTT. Translation gives CASSEWGGGGTTDTQYF.

The rearrangement uses TRBV30 and TRBJ2-2, with a possible D match to TRBD2 (6 bases). With 4 bases removed from V and 4 bases from J, the gap between germline ends came to 10 bases. Germline V lookup: CDR1 GTSNPN, CDR2 SVGIG (reference sequence). CDR3 length: 13 residues. The CDR3 loop is CAWNAGFTGELFF. CDR3 DNA: TGTGCCTGGAATGCGGGGTTCACCGGGGAGCTGTTTTTT. Variable domain in full (rest from reference TRBV30 and TRBJ2-2): SQTIHQWPATLVQPVGSPLSLECTVEGTSNPNLYWYRQAAGRGLQLLFYSVGIGQISSEVPQNLSASRPQDRQFILSSKKLLLSDSGFYLCAWNAGFTGELFFGEGSRLTVL.

This clone has just a few counts. The chain joins TRBV18 to TRBJ1-2; possible D gene TRBD1, 6 bases. Germline V gene data show CDR1 as KGHSH and CDR2 as LQKENI. The CDR3 spans 14 residues. Trimming took 6 bases from V and 6 from J, leaving 17 bases between them. The CDR3 region is CASSPIAQGDGYTF. Written as DNA, the CDR3 is TGTGCCAGCTCGCCGATCGCACAGGGCGATGGCTACACCTTC.

The count of this clone is one. The gene calls are TRBV6-5 and TRBJ2-1, with TRBD1 matching 8 bases. Looked up from germline, CDR1 is MNHEY and CDR2 is SVGAGI. J was trimmed by 5 bases and V by 7 bases; bases with no gene match: 7. There are 14 residues in the CDR3. CDR3 sequence (DNA): TGTGCCAGCACCCAGCGGACAGGGCACAATGAGCAGTTCTTC. This codes for CASTQRTGHNEQFF.

This rearrangement joins TRBV18 to TRBJ2-1; 13 bases agree with TRBD2. CDR1 and CDR2 from the germline V gene are KGHSH and LQKENI. V lost 3 bases, J lost 10 bases, and 9 bases stayed unmatched. The CDR3 spans 16 residues. CDR3: CASSPYGTSGENEQFF. CDR3 DNA: TGTGCCAGCTCACCCTATGGGACTAGCGGGGAGAACGAGCAGTTCTTC.